This T cell receptor beta chain was sequenced in a study of T cells after posttransplantation cyclophosphamide. Study results and caveats: Tissue-infiltrating T cells from skin or gut overlapped little with blood T cells.

The J segment lost 3 bases and the V segment lost 7 bases, leaving 9 bases of the junction unmatched. Germline lookup yields CDR1 MDHEN and CDR2 SYDVKM. The CDR3 contains 16 residues. Ten or more counts support this clone. Its target is unknown. On the day of bone marrow donation, the related graft donor provided peripheral blood. Data came from immunoSEQ multiplex PCR; TCRdb stores just in-frame clones and leaves some out. The sample is made up of tens of thousands of clones, none counted only once. The V gene is TRBV28, the J gene TRBJ2-3, with 11 bases lining up with TRBD2. This TCR came from a man aged 40-49 years in good health, CMV-negative, and a related stem cell transplant donor. Sequenced sample: PBMCs. For the CDR3, the DNA is TGTGCCAGCATTAAAACTAGCGGGAGTATAACAGATACGCAGTATTTT. Its protein product is CASIKTSGSITDTQYF.